This T cell receptor beta chain was documented in a study of PD-1 blockade in classical Hodgkin lymphoma. This table comes from immunoSEQ multiplex PCR, and its TCRdb copy is limited to in-frame clones, with some not included. The table shows around 40,000 clones, with around 80% occurring only once. The V gene lost 2 bases and the J gene lost 0 bases, with 8 bases spanning the gap. There are 14 residues in the CDR3. Per the germline V gene, CDR1 is SGHTA and CDR2 is FQGNSA. Patients all relapsed after autologous stem cell transplantation, and there was variation in brentuximab vedotin exposure. The TCR comes from a human donor with classical Hodgkin lymphoma. The material was peripheral blood mononuclear cells (PBMCs), obtained at baseline. The chain links TRBV7-2 to TRBJ2-7, with D hard to call. The CDR3 reads CASSLPADSYEQYF. The CDR3 nucleotides read TGTGCCAGCAGCTTACCCGCTGACTCCTACGAGCAGTACTTC.